Below, 2 T cell receptor beta chains from the same sample are listed, as sequenced in a study of Graves' ophthalmopathy and Graves' hyperthyroidism. Amplified material comprised TCR beta CDR3 regions derived from RNA transcripts. An initial RT-PCR round employing HTBI primers preceded a second-round multiplex PCR. Via MiXCR, TCRdb re-called the multiplex PCR reads, giving one row per CDR3 protein. The table lists 400,000 or so distinct CDR3 sequences, approximately 17% of them singletons, with approximately 2.4% in the top ten. The specimen sequenced was peripheral blood. The receptor set was obtained from an adult woman with stable Graves' hyperthyroidism.

This clonotype was seen ten or more times. This chain uses TRBV27 with TRBJ1-1; possibly TRBD1 for D (5 bases). The germline gives CDR1 MNHEY, CDR2 SMNVEV (reference sequence). Trimming cost V 5 bases and J 1 base, with 8 bases left between them. CDR3 length equals 13 residues. CDR3 nucleotide sequence: TGTGCCAGCAGTGATACAGGGAACACTGAAGCTTTCTTT. It encodes CASSDTGNTEAFF.

Ten or more counts support this clonotype. The V gene is TRBV28, the J gene TRBJ1-2; 11 nucleotides agree with TRBD1. Germline V gene data show CDR1 as MDHEN and CDR2 as SYDVKM. CDR3 length equals 14 residues. Unmatched junction bases numbered 6, after V lost 5 bases and J lost 7 bases. In DNA, the CDR3 is TGTGCCAGCAGTCAAGGACAGGGGGCTGGTGGCTACACCTTC. Translating it yields CASSQGQGAGGYTF.